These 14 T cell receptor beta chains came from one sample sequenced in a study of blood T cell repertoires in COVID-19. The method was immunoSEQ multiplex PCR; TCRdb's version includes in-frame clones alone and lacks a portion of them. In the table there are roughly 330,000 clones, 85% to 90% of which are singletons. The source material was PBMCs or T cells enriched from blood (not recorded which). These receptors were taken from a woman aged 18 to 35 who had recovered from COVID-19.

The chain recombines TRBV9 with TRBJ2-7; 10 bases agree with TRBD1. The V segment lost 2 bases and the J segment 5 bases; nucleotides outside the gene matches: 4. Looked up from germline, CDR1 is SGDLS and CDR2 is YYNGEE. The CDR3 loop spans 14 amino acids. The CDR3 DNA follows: TGTGCCAGCAGCGTGACAGGGGGCAATGACGAGCAGTACTTC. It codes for CASSVTGGNDEQYF.

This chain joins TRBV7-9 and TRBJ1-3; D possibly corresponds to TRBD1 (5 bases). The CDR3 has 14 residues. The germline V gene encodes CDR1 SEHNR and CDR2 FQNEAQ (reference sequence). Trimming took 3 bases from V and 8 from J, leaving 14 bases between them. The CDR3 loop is CASSFGGEGDTIYF. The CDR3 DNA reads TGTGCCAGCAGCTTTGGAGGGGAAGGGGACACCATATATTTT.

The CDR3 DNA reads as TGCGCCAGCAGCAGGTATGCGGGGAACACTGAAGCTTTCTTT. Its translation: CASSRYAGNTEAFF. The chain is built from TRBV4-1 and TRBJ1-1; no reliable D call. The CDR3 loop spans 14 amino acids. Germline V gene lookup returns CDR1 MGHRA and CDR2 YSYEKL. The ends were cut back, 5 bases at V and 1 base at J, with 11 bases in the middle.

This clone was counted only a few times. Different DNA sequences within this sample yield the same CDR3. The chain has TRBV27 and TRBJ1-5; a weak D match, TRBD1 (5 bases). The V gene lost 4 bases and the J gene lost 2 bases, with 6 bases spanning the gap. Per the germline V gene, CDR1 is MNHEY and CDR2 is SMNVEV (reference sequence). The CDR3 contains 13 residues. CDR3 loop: CASSWGGNQPQHF. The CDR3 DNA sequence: TGTGCCAGCAGTTGGGGGGGCAATCAGCCCCAGCATTTT.

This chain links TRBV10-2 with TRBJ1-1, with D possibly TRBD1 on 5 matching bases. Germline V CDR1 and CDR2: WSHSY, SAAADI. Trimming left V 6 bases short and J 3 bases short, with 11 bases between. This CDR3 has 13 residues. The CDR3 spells CASRAGTDTEAFF. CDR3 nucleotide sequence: TGCGCCAGCAGGGCGGGGACGGACACTGAAGCTTTCTTT.

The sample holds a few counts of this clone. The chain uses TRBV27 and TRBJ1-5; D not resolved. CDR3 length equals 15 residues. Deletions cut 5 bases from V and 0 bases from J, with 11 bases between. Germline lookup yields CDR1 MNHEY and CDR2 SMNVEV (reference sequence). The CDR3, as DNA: TGTGCCAGCAGTCCATGGACTTTTAGCAATCAGCCCCAGCATTTT. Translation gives CASSPWTFSNQPQHF.

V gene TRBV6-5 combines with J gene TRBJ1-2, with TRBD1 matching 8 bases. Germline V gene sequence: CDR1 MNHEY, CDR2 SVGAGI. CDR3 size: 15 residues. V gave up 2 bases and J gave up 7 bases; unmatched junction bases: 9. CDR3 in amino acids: CASSYGAYRGFGYTF. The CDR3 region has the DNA TGTGCCAGCAGTTACGGGGCGTACAGGGGGTTTGGCTACACCTTC.

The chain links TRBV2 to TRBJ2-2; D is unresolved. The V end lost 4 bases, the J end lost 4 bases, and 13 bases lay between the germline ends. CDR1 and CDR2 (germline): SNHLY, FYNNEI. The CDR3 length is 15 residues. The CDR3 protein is CASSASAGPTGELFF. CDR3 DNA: TGTGCCAGCAGTGCGTCGGCAGGCCCCACCGGGGAGCTGTTTTTT.

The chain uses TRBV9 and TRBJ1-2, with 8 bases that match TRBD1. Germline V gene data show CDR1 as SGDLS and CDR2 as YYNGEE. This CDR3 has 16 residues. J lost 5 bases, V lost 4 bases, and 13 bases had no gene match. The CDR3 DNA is TGTGCCAGCAGCACCGGGACCGGACAGGGTGGTTATGGCTACACCTTC. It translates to CASSTGTGQGGYGYTF.

This chain's CDR3 is CASSATMRDTEAFF. The CDR3 bases are TGTGCCAGCAGTGCCACCATGAGGGACACTGAAGCTTTCTTT. V usage is TRBV6-4 and J usage is TRBJ1-1; D not resolved. Trimming shortened V by 4 bases and J by 3 bases, and 12 bases separated the two germline ends. The germline V gene encodes CDR1 MRHNA and CDR2 SNTAGT. The CDR3 loop spans 14 amino acids.

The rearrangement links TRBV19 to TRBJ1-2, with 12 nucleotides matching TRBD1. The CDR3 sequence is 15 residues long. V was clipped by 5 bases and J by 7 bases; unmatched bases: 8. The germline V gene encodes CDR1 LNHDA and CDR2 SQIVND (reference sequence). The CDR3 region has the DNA TGTGCCAGTAGTCAATCCGGGACAGGGGGCCTTGGCTACACCTTC. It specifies CASSQSGTGGLGYTF.

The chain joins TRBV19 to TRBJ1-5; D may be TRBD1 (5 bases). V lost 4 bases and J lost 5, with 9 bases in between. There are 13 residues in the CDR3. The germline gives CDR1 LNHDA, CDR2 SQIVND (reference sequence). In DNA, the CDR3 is TGTGCCAGTAGTACCGCCAGGGATCAGCCCCAGCATTTT. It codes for CASSTARDQPQHF.

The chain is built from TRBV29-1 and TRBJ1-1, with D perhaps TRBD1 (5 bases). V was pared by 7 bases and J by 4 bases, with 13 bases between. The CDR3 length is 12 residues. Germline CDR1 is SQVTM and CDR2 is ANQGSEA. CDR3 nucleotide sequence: TGCAGCGCCAGTCGCGGGGCCACTGAAGCTTTCTTT. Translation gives CSASRGATEAFF.

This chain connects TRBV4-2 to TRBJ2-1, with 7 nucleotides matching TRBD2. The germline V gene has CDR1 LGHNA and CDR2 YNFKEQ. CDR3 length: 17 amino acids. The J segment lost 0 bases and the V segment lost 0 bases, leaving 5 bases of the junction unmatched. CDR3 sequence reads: CASSQDWRGSSYNEQFF. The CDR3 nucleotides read TGTGCCAGCAGCCAAGATTGGCGGGGGAGCTCCTACAATGAGCAGTTCTTC.